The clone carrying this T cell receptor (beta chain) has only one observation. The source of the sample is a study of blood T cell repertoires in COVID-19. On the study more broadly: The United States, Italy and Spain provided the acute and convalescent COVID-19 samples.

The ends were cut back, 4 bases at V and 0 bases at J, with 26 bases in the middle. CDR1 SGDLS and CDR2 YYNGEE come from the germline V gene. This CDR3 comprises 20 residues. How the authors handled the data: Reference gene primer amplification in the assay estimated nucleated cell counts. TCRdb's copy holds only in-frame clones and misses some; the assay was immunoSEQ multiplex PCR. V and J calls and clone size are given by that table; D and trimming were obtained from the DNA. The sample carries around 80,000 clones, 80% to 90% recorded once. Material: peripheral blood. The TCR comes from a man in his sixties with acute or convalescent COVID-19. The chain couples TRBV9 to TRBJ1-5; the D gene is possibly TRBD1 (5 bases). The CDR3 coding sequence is TGTGCCAGCAGCCCCCTCGAAAGCGCAGGGATCAACTATAGCAATCAGCCCCAGCATTTT. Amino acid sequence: CASSPLESAGINYSNQPQHF.